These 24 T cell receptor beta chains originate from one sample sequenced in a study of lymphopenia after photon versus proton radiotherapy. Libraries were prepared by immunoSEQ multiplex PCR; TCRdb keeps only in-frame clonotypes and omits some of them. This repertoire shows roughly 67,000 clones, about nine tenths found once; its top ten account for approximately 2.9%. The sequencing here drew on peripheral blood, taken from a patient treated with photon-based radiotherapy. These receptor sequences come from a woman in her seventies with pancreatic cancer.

The CDR3 DNA is TGCGCCAGCAGAGCGGTAAATGATTACAATGAGCAGTTCTTC. Its protein product is CASRAVNDYNEQFF. This chain links TRBV5-1 with TRBJ2-1; perhaps TRBD2 as D (5 bases). The CDR3 consists of 14 residues. Germline V gives CDR1 SGHRS, CDR2 YFSETQ. V lost 5 bases and J lost 4, with 13 bases in between.

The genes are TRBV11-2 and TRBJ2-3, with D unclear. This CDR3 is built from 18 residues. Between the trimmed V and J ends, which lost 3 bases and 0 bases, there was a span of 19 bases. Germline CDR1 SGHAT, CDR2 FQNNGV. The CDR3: CASSFLSIAAYSTDTQYF. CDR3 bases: TGTGCCAGCAGCTTCCTGTCTATTGCAGCCTATAGCACAGATACGCAGTATTTT.

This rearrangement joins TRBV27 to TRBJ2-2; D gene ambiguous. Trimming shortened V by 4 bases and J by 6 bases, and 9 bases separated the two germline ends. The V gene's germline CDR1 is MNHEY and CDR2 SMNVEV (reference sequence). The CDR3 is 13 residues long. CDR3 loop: CASSSGFSGELFF. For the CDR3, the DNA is TGTGCCAGCAGTTCGGGCTTTTCCGGGGAGCTGTTTTTT.

CDR3 region: CATRGAGSAFF. The CDR3 region has the DNA TGTGCCACCCGGGGGGCAGGGAGTGCTTTCTTT. The gene calls are TRBV30 and TRBJ1-1, with D possibly being TRBD1 (6 bases). Trimming took 8 bases from V and 11 from J, leaving 18 bases between them. Germline lookup yields CDR1 GTSNPN and CDR2 SVGIG (reference sequence). This CDR3 region has 11 residues.

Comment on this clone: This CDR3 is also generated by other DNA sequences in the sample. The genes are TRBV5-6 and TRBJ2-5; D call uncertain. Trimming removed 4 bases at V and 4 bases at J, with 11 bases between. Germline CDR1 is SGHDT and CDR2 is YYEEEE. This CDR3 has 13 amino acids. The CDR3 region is CASSLRNGETQYF. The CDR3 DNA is TGTGCCAGCAGCCTTAGAAATGGAGAGACCCAGTACTTC.

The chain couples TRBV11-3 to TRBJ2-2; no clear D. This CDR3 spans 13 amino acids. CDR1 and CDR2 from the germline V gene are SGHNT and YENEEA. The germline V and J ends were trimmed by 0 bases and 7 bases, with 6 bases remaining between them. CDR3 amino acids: CASSLDQFGELFF. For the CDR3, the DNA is TGTGCCAGCAGCTTAGATCAGTTCGGGGAGCTGTTTTTT.

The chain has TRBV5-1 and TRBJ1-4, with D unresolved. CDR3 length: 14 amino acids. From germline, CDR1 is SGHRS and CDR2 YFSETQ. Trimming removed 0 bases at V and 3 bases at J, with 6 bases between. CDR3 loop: CASSLGVANEKLFF. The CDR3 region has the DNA TGCGCCAGCAGCTTGGGGGTAGCTAATGAAAAACTGTTTTTT.

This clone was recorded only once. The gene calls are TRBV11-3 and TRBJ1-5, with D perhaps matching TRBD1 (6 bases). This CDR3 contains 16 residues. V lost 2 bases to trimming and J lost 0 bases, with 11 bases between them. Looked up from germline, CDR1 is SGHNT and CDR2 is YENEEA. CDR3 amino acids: CASSLPGHLSNQPQHF. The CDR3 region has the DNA TGTGCCAGCAGCTTACCGGGACACCTTAGCAATCAGCCCCAGCATTTT.

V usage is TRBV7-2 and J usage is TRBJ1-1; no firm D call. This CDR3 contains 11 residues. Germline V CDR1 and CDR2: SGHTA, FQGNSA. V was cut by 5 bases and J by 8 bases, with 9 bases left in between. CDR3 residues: CASSPIAEAFF. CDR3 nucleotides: TGTGCCAGCAGCCCCATAGCGGAAGCTTTCTTT.

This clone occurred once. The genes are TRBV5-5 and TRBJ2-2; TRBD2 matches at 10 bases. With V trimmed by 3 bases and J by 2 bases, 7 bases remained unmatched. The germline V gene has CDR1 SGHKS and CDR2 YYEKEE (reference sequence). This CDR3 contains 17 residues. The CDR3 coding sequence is TGTGCCAGCAGCTCCTACGGGACTAGCGAAAACACCGGGGAGCTGTTTTTT. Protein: CASSSYGTSENTGELFF.

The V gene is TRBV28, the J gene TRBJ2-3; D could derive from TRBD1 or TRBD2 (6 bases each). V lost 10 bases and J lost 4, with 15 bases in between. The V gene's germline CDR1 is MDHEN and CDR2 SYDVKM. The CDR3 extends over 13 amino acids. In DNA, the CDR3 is TGTGCCACCCTTCCCGGGGGCCCAGATACGCAGTATTTT. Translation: CATLPGGPDTQYF. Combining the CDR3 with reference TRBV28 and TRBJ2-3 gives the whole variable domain DVKVTQSSRYLVKRTGEKVFLECVQDMDHENMFWYRQDPGLGLRLIYFSYDVKMKEKGDIPEGYSVSREKKERFSLILESASTNQTSMYLCATLPGGPDTQYFGPGTRLTVL.

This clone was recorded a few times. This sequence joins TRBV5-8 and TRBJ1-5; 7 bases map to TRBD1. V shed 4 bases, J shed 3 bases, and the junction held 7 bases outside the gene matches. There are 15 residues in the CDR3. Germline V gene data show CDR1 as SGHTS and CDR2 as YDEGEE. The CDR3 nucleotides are TGTGCCAGCAGCCCACAGGGGATACTCAATCAGCCCCAGCATTTT. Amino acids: CASSPQGILNQPQHF.

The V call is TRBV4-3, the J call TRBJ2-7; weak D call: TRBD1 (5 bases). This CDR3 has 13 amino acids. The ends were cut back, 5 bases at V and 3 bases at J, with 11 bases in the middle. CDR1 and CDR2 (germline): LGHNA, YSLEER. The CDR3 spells CASSLTVIYEQYF. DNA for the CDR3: TGCGCCAGCAGCTTGACAGTCATCTACGAGCAGTACTTC.

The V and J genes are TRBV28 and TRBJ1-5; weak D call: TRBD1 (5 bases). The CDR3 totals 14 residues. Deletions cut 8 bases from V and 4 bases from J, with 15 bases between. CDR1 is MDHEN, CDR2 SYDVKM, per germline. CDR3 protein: CASSLPGRNQPQHF. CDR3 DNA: TGTGCCAGCTCCCTTCCGGGGCGGAATCAGCCCCAGCATTTT.

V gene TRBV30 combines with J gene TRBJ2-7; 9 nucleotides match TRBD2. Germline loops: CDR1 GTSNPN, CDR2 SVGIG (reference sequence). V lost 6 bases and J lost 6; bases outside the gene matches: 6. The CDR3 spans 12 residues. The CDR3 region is CACSGSHPEQYF. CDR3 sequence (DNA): TGTGCCTGTAGCGGGAGCCACCCCGAGCAGTACTTC.

CDR3 sequence (DNA): TGTGCCAGCAGTTCTAAGGGGGGGGGCAATCAGCCCCAGCATTTT. This encodes CASSSKGGGNQPQHF. The chain joins TRBV7-6 to TRBJ1-5, with D possibly matching TRBD1 (6 bases). CDR3 size: 15 residues. From germline, CDR1 is SGHVS and CDR2 FNYEAQ. Trimming removed 6 bases at V and 2 bases at J, with 14 bases between.

The CDR3 loop reads CASSESGRAGNEQFF. The CDR3 DNA follows: TGCGCCAGCAGTGAGTCCGGGAGGGCCGGCAATGAGCAGTTCTTC. The chain carries TRBV10-2 and TRBJ2-1, with 8 positions matching TRBD2. CDR3 length: 15 amino acids. The V segment lost 0 bases and the J segment 6 bases; nucleotides outside the gene matches: 4. CDR1 is WSHSY and CDR2 is SAAADI in the germline V gene.

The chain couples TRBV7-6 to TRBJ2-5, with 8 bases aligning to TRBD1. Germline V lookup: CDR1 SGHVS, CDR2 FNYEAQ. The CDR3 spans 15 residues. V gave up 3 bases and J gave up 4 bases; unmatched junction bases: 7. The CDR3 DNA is TGTGCCAGCAGCTTCACCCAGGGGGCTGGAGAGACCCAGTACTTC. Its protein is CASSFTQGAGETQYF.

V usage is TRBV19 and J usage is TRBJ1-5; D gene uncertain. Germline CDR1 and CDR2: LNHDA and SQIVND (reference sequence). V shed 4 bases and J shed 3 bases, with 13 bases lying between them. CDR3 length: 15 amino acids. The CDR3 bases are TGTGCCAGTAGTAAGGGTCGGGCAGTCAATCAGCCCCAGCATTTT. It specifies CASSKGRAVNQPQHF.

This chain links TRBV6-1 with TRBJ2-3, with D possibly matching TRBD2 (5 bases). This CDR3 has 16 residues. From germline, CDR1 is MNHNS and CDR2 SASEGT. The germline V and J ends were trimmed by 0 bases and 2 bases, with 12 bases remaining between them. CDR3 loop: CASSEAHGGSTDTQYF. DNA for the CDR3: TGTGCCAGCAGTGAAGCCCACGGAGGCTCCACAGATACGCAGTATTTT.

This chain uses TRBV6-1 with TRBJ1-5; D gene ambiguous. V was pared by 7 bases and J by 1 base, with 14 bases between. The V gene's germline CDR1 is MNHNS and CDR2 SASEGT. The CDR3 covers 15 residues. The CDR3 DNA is TGTGCCAGCAATGGGGTTTCGGGGAGCAATCAGCCCCAGCATTTT. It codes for CASNGVSGSNQPQHF.

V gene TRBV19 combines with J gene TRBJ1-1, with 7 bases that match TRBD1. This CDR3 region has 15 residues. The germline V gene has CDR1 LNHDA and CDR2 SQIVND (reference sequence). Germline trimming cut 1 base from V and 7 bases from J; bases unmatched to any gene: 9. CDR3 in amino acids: CASSIAPTGYSEAFF. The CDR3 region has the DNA TGTGCCAGTAGTATAGCCCCGACAGGGTACAGTGAAGCTTTCTTT.

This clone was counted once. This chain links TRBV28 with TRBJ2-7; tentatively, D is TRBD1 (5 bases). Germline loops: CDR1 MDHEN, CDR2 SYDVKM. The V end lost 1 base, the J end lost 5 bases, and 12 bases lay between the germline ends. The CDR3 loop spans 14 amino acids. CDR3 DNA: TGTGCCAGCAGTTTATCGTCAGGGTACAACGAGCAGTACTTC. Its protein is CASSLSSGYNEQYF.

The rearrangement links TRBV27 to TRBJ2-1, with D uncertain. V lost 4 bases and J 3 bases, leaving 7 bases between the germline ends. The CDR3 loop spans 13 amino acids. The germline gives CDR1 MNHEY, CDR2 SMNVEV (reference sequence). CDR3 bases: TGTGCCAGCAGTTCTCGCGTCTACAATGAGCAGTTCTTC. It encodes CASSSRVYNEQFF.